The T cell receptor beta chain described here comes from a study of human thymus T cells. The data were produced by immunoSEQ multiplex PCR, yet TCRdb's version contains in-frame clones alone and is incomplete. The sample lists about 130,000 clones; about 93% were seen once. In the case of this clone: Its antigen is unidentified.

Points from the study as a whole: Thymic repertoires overlap heavily among unrelated individuals, related research has reported. Thymic as well as blood repertoires seemed to favor certain V and J genes unevenly.

It was from resections taken during corrective heart surgery that the thymus tissue came. Congenital heart defects were the reason for the corrective surgery that the donors, healthy Finnish infants, were having. CDR1 and CDR2 (germline): ENHRY, SYGVKD. The CDR3 loop spans 14 amino acids. Germline trimming cut 7 bases from V and 0 bases from J; bases unmatched to any gene: 5. The chain employs TRBV10-3 and TRBJ1-1, with 7 bases matching TRBD1. Sequencing was performed on thymus tissue. The TCR originated in a boy under two years old with a congenital heart defect but otherwise immunologically healthy. The CDR3 DNA reads as TGTGCCATCAACCAGGGGGAGATGAACACTGAAGCTTTCTTT. It is translated as CAINQGEMNTEAFF.